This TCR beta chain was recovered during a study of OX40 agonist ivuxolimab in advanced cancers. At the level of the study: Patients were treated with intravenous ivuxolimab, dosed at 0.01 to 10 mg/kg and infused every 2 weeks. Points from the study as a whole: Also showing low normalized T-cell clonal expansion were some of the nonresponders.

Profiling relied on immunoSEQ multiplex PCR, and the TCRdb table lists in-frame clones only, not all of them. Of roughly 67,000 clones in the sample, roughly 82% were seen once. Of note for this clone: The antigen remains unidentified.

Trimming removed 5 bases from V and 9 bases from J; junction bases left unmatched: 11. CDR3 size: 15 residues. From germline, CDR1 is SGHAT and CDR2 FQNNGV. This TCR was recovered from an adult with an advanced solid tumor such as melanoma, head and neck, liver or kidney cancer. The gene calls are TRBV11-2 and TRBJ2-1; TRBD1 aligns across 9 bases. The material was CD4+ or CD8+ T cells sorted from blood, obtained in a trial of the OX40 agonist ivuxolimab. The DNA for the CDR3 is TGTGCCAGCAGCAACAGGGGGCTCCGGATGACTGAGCAGTTCTTC. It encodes CASSNRGLRMTEQFF.